One and the same sample provided the 22 T cell receptor beta chains below, sequenced in a study of T cell repertoires in cytomegalovirus infection. TCRdb called the reads again in MiXCR, with one record for every CDR3 protein. The table lists fewer than 1,000,000 distinct CDR3 sequences, less than 40% of them singletons, with about an eighth in the top ten. These receptors' targets are unknown. Sample: cultured CD8+ T cells from PBMCs, taken from culture after CMV antigen stimulation. These TCRs come from a human donor in good health (CMV status not recorded). Some clones in this sample may be carry-over from other donors' samples.

In this sample, this clonotype turned up a few times. In DNA form, the CDR3 reads TGTGCCAGCAGCCTTACCGGGACAGGGACCTACGAGCAGTACTTC. Its translation: CASSLTGTGTYEQYF. The chain carries TRBV6-1 and TRBJ2-7; 9 bases align to TRBD1. CDR3 size: 15 residues. Per the germline V gene, CDR1 is MNHNS and CDR2 is SASEGT. The ends lost 6 bases at V and 2 bases at J; junction bases unmatched: 8.

The chain couples TRBV6-5 to TRBJ2-7, with D possibly TRBD1 on 6 matching bases. Per germline, CDR1 MNHEY and CDR2 SVGAGI. V shed 5 bases and J shed 0 bases, with 29 bases lying between them. The length of the CDR3 is 20 residues. CDR3 bases: TGTGCCAGCAGTAGACCGGACAGTCTCCCCAATTCGGATAACTCCTACGAGCAGTACGTC. Its protein product is CASSRPDSLPNSDNSYEQYV.

The chain has TRBV12-5 and TRBJ2-3; 8 bases are a match to TRBD1. This CDR3 spans 14 amino acids. Germline CDR1 reads LGHNT; CDR2 reads FRNRAP. With V trimmed by 7 bases and J by 5 bases, 8 bases remained unmatched. The CDR3, as DNA: TGTGCTAGTGCATGGACAGGGAAGGTAGATACGCAGTATTTT. Translated, it gives CASAWTGKVDTQYF.

The table lists this clonotype with many counts. The V call is TRBV12-3 or TRBV12-4, the J call TRBJ1-6, with D possibly being TRBD1 (5 bases). The CDR3 covers 16 residues. Trimming stripped 5 bases from V and 0 bases from J, with 11 bases between. CDR3 nucleotide sequence: TGTGCCAGCAGTGGGATAGGGGACTCCTATAATTCACCCCTCCACTTT. It specifies CASSGIGDSYNSPLHF.

The table lists this clonotype with a few counts. The rearrangement joins TRBV7-6 to TRBJ1-2; the D is unclear. Germline assignment: CDR1 SGHVS and CDR2 FNYEAQ. Trimming cost V 5 bases and J 0 bases, with 13 bases left between them. The CDR3 runs to 15 residues. The CDR3 reads CASSPRENSNYGYTF. The CDR3 bases are TGTGCCAGCAGCCCTAGAGAGAACTCTAACTATGGCTACACCTTC.

This clonotype has a handful of counts. This chain uses TRBV6-1 with TRBJ1-1, with D hard to call. CDR1 and CDR2 from the germline V gene are MNHNS and SASEGT. This CDR3 contains 21 residues. Trimming left V 2 bases short and J 0 bases short, with 28 bases between. DNA for the CDR3: TGTGCCAGCAGTGAACCTCGGGAGTGGTTTGCAGGTAGTGACTTGAACACTGAAGCTTTCTTT. Protein product: CASSEPREWFAGSDLNTEAFF.

This clonotype showed up just a few times. The rearrangement links TRBV19 to TRBJ1-5, with no clear D. Germline V CDR1 and CDR2: LNHDA, SQIVND (reference sequence). The CDR3 extends over 16 amino acids. V lost 4 bases, J lost 0 bases, and 13 bases lay in between. Here the CDR3 reads CASSSRPTISNQPQHF. CDR3 nucleotide sequence: TGTGCCAGTAGTAGTCGGCCAACCATTAGCAATCAGCCCCAGCATTTT.

V and J are TRBV5-1 and TRBJ1-2; 8 bases fit TRBD1. Per germline, CDR1 SGHRS and CDR2 YFSETQ. V gave up 4 bases and J gave up 0 bases; unmatched junction bases: 11. The CDR3 consists of 17 residues. This chain's CDR3 is CASSTPIQGEANYGYTF. The CDR3 DNA reads TGCGCCAGCAGCACCCCAATACAGGGGGAGGCTAACTATGGCTACACCTTC.

This clonotype has just a few counts. V gene TRBV27 combines with J gene TRBJ2-7, with D possibly TRBD1 on 5 matching bases. Germline values: CDR1 MNHEY, CDR2 SMNVEV (reference sequence). This CDR3 spans 13 amino acids. Trimming took off 3 bases at V and 6 bases at J, with 12 bases between the two ends. The CDR3 DNA follows: TGTGCCAGCAGTTTTCTCGGGCAGGGCGAGCAGTACTTC. Encoded protein: CASSFLGQGEQYF.

The J gene is TRBJ2-5, the V gene TRBV6-4, with D unresolved. Between the trimmed V and J ends, which lost 10 bases and 1 base, there was a span of 19 bases. Germline values: CDR1 MRHNA, CDR2 SNTAGT. The CDR3 covers 15 residues. The CDR3 sequence: CAKGPRIWAQETQYF. The CDR3 coding sequence is TGTGCCAAAGGCCCCCGGATTTGGGCCCAAGAGACCCAGTACTTC.

This chain links TRBV7-9 with TRBJ2-3; 16 nucleotides line up with TRBD2. In germline, CDR1 is SEHNR, CDR2 FQNEAQ (reference sequence). This CDR3 has 18 amino acids. Trimming cost V 3 bases and J 4 bases; bases outside gene matches: 7. In DNA form, the CDR3 reads TGTGCCAGCAGCTTCCCGGGACTAGCGGGGGGGCCAGCAGATACGCAGTATTTT. Protein: CASSFPGLAGGPADTQYF. Variable domain in full (rest from reference TRBV7-9 and TRBJ2-3): DTGVSQNPRHKITKRGQNVTFRCDPISEHNRLYWYRQTLGQGPEFLTYFQNEAQLEKSRLLSDRFSAERPKGSFSTLEIQRTEQGDSAMYLCASSFPGLAGGPADTQYFGPGTRLTVL.

This clonotype came up many times. V gene TRBV7-6 combines with J gene TRBJ2-1; D remains ambiguous. V was cut by 6 bases and J by 10 bases, with 7 bases left in between. The CDR3 covers 10 residues. The germline V gene has CDR1 SGHVS and CDR2 FNYEAQ. The CDR3 DNA reads as TGTGCCAGCAGTTTACGGGAGCAGTTCTTC. Translation gives CASSLREQFF.

This chain joins TRBV19 and TRBJ2-1; D gene ambiguous. V was pared by 9 bases and J by 8 bases, with 17 bases between. Germline assignment: CDR1 LNHDA and CDR2 SQIVND (reference sequence). The CDR3 consists of 13 residues. The CDR3 here is CASNRMSRDEQFF. Written as DNA, the CDR3 is TGTGCCAGCAACCGCATGTCCCGAGATGAGCAGTTCTTC.

This chain uses TRBV27 with TRBJ1-2; 9 bases line up with TRBD1. V lost 3 bases to trimming and J lost 0 bases; unmatched junction nucleotides: 14. The CDR3 covers 19 residues. The V gene's germline CDR1 is MNHEY and CDR2 SMNVEV (reference sequence). CDR3 nucleotides: TGTGCCAGCAGTTTGTTTGGACAGGGGCGGGATGTTGCTAACTATGGCTACACCTTC. This codes for CASSLFGQGRDVANYGYTF.

The chain carries TRBV6-5 and TRBJ2-3; perhaps TRBD2 as D (6 bases). V was trimmed by 7 bases and J by 2 bases, leaving 10 bases between them. CDR3 length: 13 amino acids. Germline CDR1 and CDR2: MNHEY and SVGAGI. The CDR3 is CASTGGPTDTQYF. In DNA form, the CDR3 reads TGTGCCAGCACCGGGGGACCCACAGATACGCAGTATTTT.

This chain links TRBV7-4 with TRBJ1-1; possible D gene TRBD1, 5 bases. CDR1 and CDR2 (germline): SGHVT, SQSDAQ. The CDR3 length is 14 residues. V gave up 5 bases and J gave up 7 bases, with 17 bases separating them. DNA for the CDR3: TGTGCCAGCAGCAAAGGACACTTTCCTGTTGAAGCTTTCTTT. Translation: CASSKGHFPVEAFF.

This clonotype was seen a few times. This sequence joins TRBV7-9 and TRBJ1-1; no reliable D call. Looked up from germline, CDR1 is SEHNR and CDR2 is FQNEAQ (reference sequence). This CDR3 has 15 amino acids. The V end lost 5 bases, the J end lost 0 bases, and 13 bases lay between the germline ends. The CDR3 here is CASSPREWVNTEAFF. In DNA, the CDR3 is TGTGCCAGCAGCCCCCGCGAGTGGGTGAACACTGAAGCTTTCTTT.

The J gene is TRBJ2-2, the V gene TRBV12-5; 7 bases are a match to TRBD1. The germline V gene has CDR1 LGHNT and CDR2 FRNRAP. Trimming removed 5 bases from V and 3 bases from J; junction bases left unmatched: 9. CDR3 length: 16 amino acids. The chain's CDR3 is CASGRTGTEDTGELFF. CDR3 DNA: TGTGCTAGTGGTAGGACCGGGACAGAGGACACCGGGGAGCTGTTTTTT.

This clonotype has only a few counts. The chain has TRBV27 and TRBJ2-1, with D possibly being TRBD1 (6 bases). CDR3 length: 15 amino acids. The germline V and J ends were trimmed by 8 bases and 10 bases, with 24 bases remaining between them. Germline V CDR1 and CDR2: MNHEY, SMNVEV (reference sequence). The DNA for the CDR3 is TGTGCCAGCGCTAACACCGCGGACAGCTTGTTAGAGCAGTTCTTC. Residues: CASANTADSLLEQFF.

This clonotype occurred a few times. The rearrangement links TRBV7-9 to TRBJ1-2; perhaps TRBD1 as D (5 bases). The V end was cut by 4 bases, the J end by 5 bases, with 20 bases between. This CDR3 has 16 residues. Per germline, CDR1 SEHNR and CDR2 FQNEAQ (reference sequence). DNA for the CDR3: TGTGCCAGCAGCTCACTCTTTTTGGGGGTAGAATATGGCTACACCTTC. It yields the protein CASSSLFLGVEYGYTF.

V gene TRBV4-1 combines with J gene TRBJ2-1; TRBD1 is a possible D gene (5 bases). Trimming left V 0 bases short and J 10 bases short, with 13 bases between. Germline CDR1 reads MGHRA; CDR2 reads YSYEKL. The CDR3 totals 14 residues. The CDR3 sequence: CASSQDLIQGEQFF. DNA for the CDR3: TGCGCCAGCAGCCAAGATCTCATCCAGGGCGAGCAGTTCTTC.

This clonotype was recorded a few times. The chain combines TRBV24-1 with TRBJ1-5; D not resolved. The germline gives CDR1 KGHDR, CDR2 SFDVKD. This CDR3 has 13 amino acids. Trimming stripped 5 bases from V and 7 bases from J, with 11 bases between. The CDR3 sequence is CATSVGVRQPQHF. DNA of the CDR3: TGTGCCACCAGTGTTGGGGTAAGACAGCCCCAGCATTTT.